One sample yielded the 9 T cell receptor beta chains listed below, sequenced in a study of blood T cell repertoires in COVID-19. The table came from immunoSEQ multiplex PCR; TCRdb's copy has only in-frame clones and leaves some out. The sample shows fewer than 20,000 clones, just over 90% of them seen only once. Sequences were obtained from peripheral blood. The origin of the receptors is a human donor in a cohort sampled during active COVID-19.

In its sample, this clone ranks as medium-sized. The chain recombines TRBV19 with TRBJ1-6, with a possible D match to TRBD1 (5 bases). The V end lost 5 bases, the J end lost 7 bases, and 9 bases lay between the germline ends. Germline V CDR1 and CDR2: LNHDA, SQIVND (reference sequence). CDR3 length: 13 amino acids. The DNA for the CDR3 is TGTGCCAGTAGTCCCGGGGGAAATTCACCCCTCCACTTT. Encoded protein: CASSPGGNSPLHF.

CDR3 sequence: CASSSRGGVGGYTF. CDR3 in DNA: TGTGCCAGCAGCTCCCGAGGGGGCGTGGGTGGCTACACCTTC. This chain joins TRBV6-5 and TRBJ1-2; TRBD1 matches at 7 bases. The germline gives CDR1 MNHEY, CDR2 SVGAGI. V lost 6 bases and J lost 7; bases outside the gene matches: 11. The CDR3 has 14 residues.

This clone was picked up one time. The chain recombines TRBV6-5 with TRBJ1-2; D remains unclear. V was shortened by 11 bases and J by 8 bases, with 12 bases between the two germline ends. In germline, CDR1 is MNHEY, CDR2 SVGAGI. The CDR3 is 10 amino acids. Written as DNA, the CDR3 is TGTGCCTGCATGTTGCGGGGCTACACCTTC. This encodes CACMLRGYTF.

The chain couples TRBV10-1 to TRBJ2-1, with a possible D match to TRBD2 (7 bases). CDR1 is WNHNN, CDR2 SYGVQD, per germline (reference sequence). CDR3 size: 16 residues. V gave up 3 bases and J gave up 1 base, with 13 bases separating them. CDR3 nucleotides: TGCGCCAGCAGTGACCGGGGGGCTCGGTCCTACAATGAGCAGTTCTTC. It is translated as CASSDRGARSYNEQFF.

The V and J genes are TRBV5-4 and TRBJ2-4; 7 bases match TRBD2. From germline, CDR1 is SGHNT and CDR2 YYREEE (reference sequence). There are 14 residues in the CDR3. Trimming took 4 bases from V and 9 from J; bases not matched to a gene: 10. The CDR3 DNA reads TGTGCCAGCAGCGCCGAACTAGCGTCCCCCATTCAGTACTTC. This codes for CASSAELASPIQYF.

The V gene is TRBV2, the J gene TRBJ1-1; D might be TRBD1 (6 bases). The CDR3 covers 14 residues. V shed 6 bases and J shed 0 bases, with 11 bases lying between them. Germline V gene lookup returns CDR1 SNHLY and CDR2 FYNNEI. CDR3 sequence reads: CASRQGRMNTEAFF. CDR3 DNA: TGTGCCAGCAGACAGGGAAGGATGAACACTGAAGCTTTCTTT.

This sequence joins TRBV5-1 and TRBJ2-7, with D perhaps matching TRBD2 (6 bases). Per germline, CDR1 SGHRS and CDR2 YFSETQ. The CDR3 consists of 13 residues. Trimming took off 4 bases at V and 4 bases at J, with 12 bases between the two ends. Here the CDR3 reads CASSQLGGYEQYF. CDR3 nucleotide sequence: TGCGCCAGCAGCCAGCTTGGGGGGTACGAGCAGTACTTC.

This clone has only one observation. This chain joins TRBV11-1 and TRBJ2-3; possibly TRBD1 for D (7 bases). The germline V gene encodes CDR1 SGHAT and CDR2 FQDESV (reference sequence). V lost 5 bases to trimming and J lost 2 bases, with 14 bases between them. This CDR3 comprises 15 residues. CDR3 sequence: CASSGAGGITDTQYF. The CDR3, as DNA: TGTGCCAGCAGCGGCGCAGGGGGGATCACAGATACGCAGTATTTT.

This chain joins TRBV7-8 and TRBJ1-5, with 8 positions matching TRBD1. Germline loops: CDR1 SGHVS, CDR2 FQNEAQ. The CDR3 is 17 amino acids. The J segment lost 0 bases and the V segment lost 4 bases, leaving 8 bases of the junction unmatched. CDR3 loop: CASSSDRGSYSNQPQHF. The CDR3 DNA reads TGTGCCAGCAGCTCTGACAGGGGATCGTATAGCAATCAGCCCCAGCATTTT.